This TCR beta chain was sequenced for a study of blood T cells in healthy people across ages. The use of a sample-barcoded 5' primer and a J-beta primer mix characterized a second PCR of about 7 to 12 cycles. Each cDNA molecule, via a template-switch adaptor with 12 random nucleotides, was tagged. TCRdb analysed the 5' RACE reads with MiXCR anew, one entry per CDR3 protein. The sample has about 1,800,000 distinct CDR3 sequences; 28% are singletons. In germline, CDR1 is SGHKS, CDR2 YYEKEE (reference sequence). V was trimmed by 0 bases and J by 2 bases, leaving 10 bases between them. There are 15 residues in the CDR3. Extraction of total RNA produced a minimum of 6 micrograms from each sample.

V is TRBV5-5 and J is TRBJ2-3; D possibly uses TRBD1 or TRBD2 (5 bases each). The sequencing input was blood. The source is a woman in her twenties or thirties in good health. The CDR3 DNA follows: TGTGCCAGCAGCTTGGGAGGGGCCCTCACAGATACGCAGTATTTT. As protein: CASSLGGALTDTQYF.